This TCR beta chain originates from a study of T cell repertoires in cytomegalovirus infection. TCRdb ran MiXCR on the reads and lists one entry per CDR3 protein. The sample includes roughly 300,000 distinct CDR3 sequences, about 26% of them seen just once. The CDR3 spans 10 residues. V lost 9 bases and J 5 bases, leaving 7 bases between the germline ends. The origin of this receptor is a human donor in good health (CMV status not recorded). Some clones in this sample may be carry-over from other donors' samples. The chain combines TRBV12-3 or TRBV12-4 with TRBJ2-5, with no clear D. The material sequenced was PBMCs. As DNA, the CDR3 is TGTGCCAGTGGGCGCGAGACCCAGTACTTC. Protein product: CASGRETQYF.